What follows are 3 T cell receptor beta chains derived from one specimen sequenced in a study of identical twins. TCRdb used MiXCR to reprocess the 5' RACE reads, holding one entry per CDR3 protein. Here the sample spans roughly 630,000 distinct CDR3 sequences, 7.1% being singletons. The same sample was also studied in work on yellow fever vaccine responses in identical twins.

The sequencing input was PBMCs. All receptors derive from a woman under 30 in good health.

This clonotype was counted at least ten times. This chain connects TRBV29-1 to TRBJ2-1; possible D gene TRBD2, 5 bases. The CDR3 has 15 amino acids. Germline CDR1 and CDR2: SQVTM and ANQGSEA. V was shortened by 2 bases and J by 0 bases, with 11 bases between the two germline ends. The CDR3: CSVETAGDSYNEQFF. The CDR3 DNA reads TGCAGCGTTGAAACGGCCGGGGACTCCTACAATGAGCAGTTCTTC.

This clonotype was observed many times. V and J are TRBV12-3 or TRBV12-4 and TRBJ1-5; no clear D gene. The length of the CDR3 is 15 residues. V lost 6 bases and J lost 6, with 18 bases in between. CDR3 coding DNA: TGTGCCAGCAGCCGAAGTACGGGGTCGCGTCAGCCCCAGCATTTT. Translation gives CASSRSTGSRQPQHF.

This clonotype has ten or more counts. This chain connects TRBV4-2 to TRBJ2-1; 12 bases match TRBD2. The CDR3 loop spans 15 amino acids. V lost 6 bases to trimming and J lost 7 bases; unmatched junction nucleotides: 7. Germline V gene lookup returns CDR1 LGHNA and CDR2 YNFKEQ. CDR3 sequence: CASSSGLAGFNEQFF. The CDR3 bases are TGTGCCAGCAGTTCCGGACTAGCGGGGTTTAATGAGCAGTTCTTC.